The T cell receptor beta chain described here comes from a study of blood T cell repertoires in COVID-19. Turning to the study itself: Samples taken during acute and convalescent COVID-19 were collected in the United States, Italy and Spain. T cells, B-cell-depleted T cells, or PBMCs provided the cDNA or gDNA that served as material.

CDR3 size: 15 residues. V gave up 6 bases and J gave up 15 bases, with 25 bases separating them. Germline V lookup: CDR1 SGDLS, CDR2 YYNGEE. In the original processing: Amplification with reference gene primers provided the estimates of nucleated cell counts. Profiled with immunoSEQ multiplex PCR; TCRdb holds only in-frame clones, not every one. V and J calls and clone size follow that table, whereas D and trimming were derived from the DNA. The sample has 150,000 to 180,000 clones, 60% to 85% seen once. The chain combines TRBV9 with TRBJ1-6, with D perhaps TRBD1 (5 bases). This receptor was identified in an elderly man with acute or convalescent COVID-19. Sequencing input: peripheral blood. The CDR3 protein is CASTEGQAGGRNLHF. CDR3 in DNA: TGTGCCAGCACCGAAGGTCAGGCCGGGGGAAGGAACCTCCACTTT.